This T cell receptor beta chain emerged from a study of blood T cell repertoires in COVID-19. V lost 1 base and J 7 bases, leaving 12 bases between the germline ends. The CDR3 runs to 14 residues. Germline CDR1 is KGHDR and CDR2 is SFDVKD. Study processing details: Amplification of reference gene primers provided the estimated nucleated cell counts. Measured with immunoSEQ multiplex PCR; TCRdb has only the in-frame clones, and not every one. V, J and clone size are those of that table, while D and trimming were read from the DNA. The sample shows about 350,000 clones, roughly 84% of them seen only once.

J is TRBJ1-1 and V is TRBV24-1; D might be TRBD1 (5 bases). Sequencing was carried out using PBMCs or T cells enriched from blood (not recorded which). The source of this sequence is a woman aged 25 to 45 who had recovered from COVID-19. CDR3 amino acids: CATSDFGRVGEAFF. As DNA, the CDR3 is TGTGCCACCAGTGATTTTGGCAGGGTTGGTGAAGCTTTCTTT.